These 27 T cell receptor beta chains came from one sample sequenced in a study of blood T cell repertoires in COVID-19. TCRdb's copy holds only in-frame clones and misses some; the assay was immunoSEQ multiplex PCR. Of over 200,000 clones in the sample, 85% to 90% were seen once. The sequencing sample was made of peripheral blood. The receptors originated from a woman in her thirties or forties who had recovered from COVID-19.

The chain has TRBV7-8 and TRBJ2-7, with TRBD1 identical over 8 bases. With 6 bases clipped from V and 4 bases from J, the junction kept 8 bases outside the gene matches. Germline V lookup: CDR1 SGHVS, CDR2 FQNEAQ. This CDR3 is built from 14 residues. CDR3 loop: CASRTGTGRYEQYF. Written as DNA, the CDR3 is TGTGCCAGCAGGACCGGGACAGGCCGTTACGAGCAGTACTTC.

The chain joins TRBV11-3 to TRBJ2-1; TRBD2 matches 8 bases. The V and J ends lost 4 bases and 6 bases, in that order; junction bases with no gene match: 14. CDR3 length: 17 residues. CDR1 is SGHNT and CDR2 is YENEEA in the germline V gene. CDR3 bases: TGTGCCAGCAGCTATGAGGCGCGGTGGGGACTAGGCAATGAGCAGTTCTTC. Protein sequence: CASSYEARWGLGNEQFF.

This clone turned up a few times. The chain uses TRBV7-3 and TRBJ1-4; D is uncertain. Germline V CDR1 and CDR2: SGHTA, FQGTGA. Trimming shortened V by 5 bases and J by 0 bases, and 10 bases separated the two germline ends. The CDR3 totals 15 residues. DNA for the CDR3: TGTGCCAGCAGCCCGGGTTACCCAACTAATGAAAAACTGTTTTTT. As protein: CASSPGYPTNEKLFF.

This chain links TRBV2 with TRBJ1-5, with D hard to call. This CDR3 has 19 amino acids. Germline CDR1 reads SNHLY; CDR2 reads FYNNEI. V lost 1 base and J lost 1, with 20 bases in between. CDR3 DNA sequence: TGTGCCAGCAGTGAAGGGATGTGGGGTTCGGGAGGGAGCAATCAGCCCCAGCATTTT. It translates to CASSEGMWGSGGSNQPQHF.

This chain connects TRBV10-1 to TRBJ1-1, with D unresolved. Germline V gene sequence: CDR1 WNHNN, CDR2 SYGVQD (reference sequence). The CDR3 is made up of 13 amino acids. V was pared by 6 bases and J by 4 bases, with 12 bases between. Written as DNA, the CDR3 is TGCGCCAGCAGCCCCGCCCGGGGCACTGAAGCTTTCTTT. Translating it yields CASSPARGTEAFF.

The chain is built from TRBV10-3 and TRBJ1-3; 10 nucleotides align to TRBD1. From germline, CDR1 is ENHRY and CDR2 SYGVKD. The CDR3 runs to 15 residues. With 4 bases clipped from V and 4 bases from J, the junction kept 4 bases outside the gene matches. CDR3 residues: CAISGGQGGGNTIYF. The CDR3 nucleotides are TGTGCCATCAGTGGCGGACAGGGGGGCGGAAACACCATATATTTT.

V usage is TRBV24-1 and J usage is TRBJ2-1, with D perhaps TRBD2 (6 bases). V was shortened by 1 base and J by 6 bases, with 12 bases between the two germline ends. Germline assignment: CDR1 KGHDR and CDR2 SFDVKD. This CDR3 spans 15 amino acids. The CDR3 DNA follows: TGTGCCACCAGTGATTTTCGCGGAGGGTCCAATGAGCAGTTCTTC. Its protein is CATSDFRGGSNEQFF.

This chain connects TRBV7-3 to TRBJ1-1, with D tentatively TRBD1 (5 bases). Trimming cost V 5 bases and J 0 bases, with 13 bases left between them. Germline CDR1 is SGHTA and CDR2 is FQGTGA. The CDR3 has 15 residues. The CDR3 DNA reads TGTGCCAGCAGCGCCACAGGAGCCATGAACACTGAAGCTTTCTTT. The encoded protein is CASSATGAMNTEAFF. Using reference TRBV7-3 and TRBJ1-1 for the parts outside the CDR3, the full variable domain is GAGVSQTPSNKVTEKGKYVELRCDPISGHTALYWYRQSLGQGPEFLIYFQGTGAADDSGLPNDRFFAVRPEGSVSTLKIQRTERGDSAVYLCASSATGAMNTEAFFGQGTRLTVV.

The CDR3, as DNA: TGTGCCAGCAGCCCCAGAGGGGGGGGTGGGGCCAACGTCCTGACTTTC. It is translated as CASSPRGGGGANVLTF. The rearrangement links TRBV3-1 (or the pseudogene TRBV3-2) to TRBJ2-6, with a tentative D call TRBD2 (7 bases). In germline, CDR1 is LGHDT, CDR2 YNNKEL (reference sequence). This CDR3 comprises 16 residues. V lost 4 bases and J lost 3, with 13 bases in between.

The chain uses TRBV5-4 and TRBJ2-2; 9 bases are a match to TRBD2. CDR3 size: 15 residues. The V and J ends lost 4 bases and 6 bases, in that order; junction bases with no gene match: 7. The germline V gene has CDR1 SGHNT and CDR2 YYREEE (reference sequence). In DNA, the CDR3 is TGTGCCAGCAGCCCCGGGACTAGCCCCCCCGGGGAGCTGTTTTTT. Protein: CASSPGTSPPGELFF.

The rearrangement uses TRBV10-3 and TRBJ2-1; 10 bases fit TRBD2. Germline CDR1 ENHRY, CDR2 SYGVKD. The CDR3 extends over 14 amino acids. Trimming took 8 bases from V and 6 from J; bases not matched to a gene: 7. CDR3 sequence: CAIPSGRAANEQFF. The DNA for the CDR3 is TGTGCCATCCCCAGCGGGAGGGCCGCCAATGAGCAGTTCTTC.

This chain connects TRBV7-2 to TRBJ1-2; 9 bases fit TRBD1. This CDR3 contains 17 residues. Germline loops: CDR1 SGHTA, CDR2 FQGNSA. Trimming took 2 bases from V and 4 from J; bases not matched to a gene: 11. The CDR3 is CASSLRGGQGSAYGYTF. The CDR3 nucleotides are TGTGCCAGCAGCTTAAGGGGGGGACAGGGAAGTGCCTATGGCTACACCTTC.

The chain has TRBV6-2 or TRBV6-3 and TRBJ1-1, with a tentative D call TRBD1 (6 bases). The V end was cut by 5 bases, the J end by 9 bases, with 22 bases between. The CDR3 runs 15 residues. Germline V CDR1 and CDR2: MNHEY, SVGEGT. The CDR3 DNA follows: TGTGCCAGCAGTCAACAGGGTGTTCCGCGAACGAAAGCTTTCTTT. Its protein is CASSQQGVPRTKAFF.

V gene TRBV29-1 combines with J gene TRBJ2-3, with 7 positions matching TRBD1. Trimming cost V 4 bases and J 1 base; bases outside gene matches: 5. CDR1 and CDR2 (germline): SQVTM, ANQGSEA. The CDR3 length is 14 residues. CDR3: CSVAIGQGTDTQYF. In DNA form, the CDR3 reads TGCAGCGTTGCAATAGGACAGGGCACAGATACGCAGTATTTT.

The chain uses TRBV6-6 and TRBJ2-2; D might be TRBD1 (6 bases). The CDR3 contains 14 residues. V shed 8 bases and J shed 5 bases, with 15 bases lying between them. Per the germline V gene, CDR1 is MNHNY and CDR2 is SVGAGI (reference sequence). The CDR3 coding sequence is TGTGCCAGCGGGGACACCCTGAGGACCGGGGAGCTGTTTTTT. Translated, it gives CASGDTLRTGELFF.

The V and J genes are TRBV7-9 and TRBJ1-3; D may be TRBD1 (5 bases). The V and J ends lost 5 bases and 4 bases respectively, with 12 bases between them. CDR3 length equals 14 residues. The V gene's germline CDR1 is SEHNR and CDR2 FQNEAQ (reference sequence). The CDR3 DNA reads as TGTGCCAGCAGCAAACCAGGGATGGGAAACACCATATATTTT. This translates into CASSKPGMGNTIYF.

This chain uses TRBV10-2 with TRBJ2-3; weak D call: TRBD2 (5 bases). The germline V gene has CDR1 WSHSY and CDR2 SAAADI. Trimming left V 4 bases short and J 8 bases short, with 10 bases between. The CDR3 contains 12 residues. The CDR3, as DNA: TGCGCCAGCAGTGTAGCTAGCCCTACGCAGTATTTT. Translation gives CASSVASPTQYF.

The table lists this clone with a count of one. V and J are TRBV30 and TRBJ2-2; 7 nucleotides match TRBD2. CDR3 length equals 14 residues. CDR1 GTSNPN and CDR2 SVGIG come from the germline V gene (reference sequence). With 4 bases clipped from V and 5 bases from J, the junction kept 7 bases outside the gene matches. The CDR3 DNA reads TGTGCCTGGAATCTGCGGGAGATGACCGGGGAGCTGTTTTTT. Translation gives CAWNLREMTGELFF. Drawing the rest from reference TRBV30 and TRBJ2-2, the complete variable domain is SQTIHQWPATLVQPVGSPLSLECTVEGTSNPNLYWYRQAAGRGLQLLFYSVGIGQISSEVPQNLSASRPQDRQFILSSKKLLLSDSGFYLCAWNLREMTGELFFGEGSRLTVL.

J is TRBJ2-1 and V is TRBV7-2, with TRBD2 identical over 9 bases. J lost 6 bases, V lost 1 base, and 7 bases had no gene match. Germline V gene sequence: CDR1 SGHTA, CDR2 FQGNSA. The CDR3 totals 16 residues. This chain's CDR3 is CASSLGPQRGVNEQFF. CDR3 nucleotides: TGTGCCAGCAGCTTAGGGCCCCAGCGGGGGGTCAATGAGCAGTTCTTC.

In DNA form, the CDR3 reads TGCGCCAGCAGCTCGGGGACAGGGGGGGACCCACTGTTTTTT. Residues: CASSSGTGGDPLFF. This rearrangement joins TRBV5-1 to TRBJ1-4, with TRBD1 matching 11 bases. The trim removed 3 bases at V and 13 bases at J, leaving 8 bases unmatched. This CDR3 has 14 amino acids. Germline V gene sequence: CDR1 SGHRS, CDR2 YFSETQ.

J is TRBJ1-4 and V is TRBV5-1; TRBD1 might be the D (6 bases). Trimming cost V 4 bases and J 10 bases, with 20 bases left between them. The CDR3 is 15 residues long. Per germline, CDR1 SGHRS and CDR2 YFSETQ. The CDR3 here is CASSPGQSTAGKLFF. In nucleotides, the CDR3 is TGCGCCAGCAGCCCCGGACAGTCCACGGCAGGAAAACTGTTTTTT.

Remarks on this clone: No conserved phenylalanine or tryptophan ends this CDR3, so it is likely a read error. The limits of the CDR3 on the DNA are not certain, so only TCRdb's listed CDR3 is given. The V call is TRBV9, the J call TRBJ1-1. The germline V gene encodes CDR1 SGDLS and CDR2 YYNGEE. The CDR3 spans 11 residues, counting both ends. The CDR3 loop reads CASSAPRGSPI.

V is TRBV7-2 and J is TRBJ1-2; D may be TRBD1 (6 bases). CDR1 and CDR2 from the germline V gene are SGHTA and FQGNSA. The ends were cut back, 1 base at V and 0 bases at J, with 15 bases in the middle. The CDR3 is 17 amino acids. The DNA for the CDR3 is TGTGCCAGCAGCTTAGGGTCCGGGACAATCTCTAACTATGGCTACACCTTC. As protein: CASSLGSGTISNYGYTF. Variable domain in full (rest from reference TRBV7-2 and TRBJ1-2): GAGVSQSPSNKVTEKGKDVELRCDPISGHTALYWYRQSLGQGLEFLIYFQGNSAPDKSGLPSDRFSAERTGGSVSTLTIQRTQQEDSAVYLCASSLGSGTISNYGYTFGSGTRLTVV.

J is TRBJ1-2 and V is TRBV7-8; no reliable D call. Trimming shortened V by 4 bases and J by 1 base, and 13 bases separated the two germline ends. The CDR3 runs 15 residues. Germline V gives CDR1 SGHVS, CDR2 FQNEAQ. CDR3 coding DNA: TGTGCCAGCAGCTCCAACGTGCCACTTAACTATGGCTACACCTTC. This encodes CASSSNVPLNYGYTF.

The chain combines TRBV7-2 with TRBJ2-5; 8 nucleotides align to TRBD1. CDR1 is SGHTA, CDR2 FQGNSA, per germline. Losses at the gene ends were 5 bases for V and 5 bases for J; bases not matched to a gene: 10. The CDR3 loop spans 15 amino acids. DNA of the CDR3: TGTGCCAGCAGCGAACCCCAGGGGGCGGGGGAGACCCAGTACTTC. It translates to CASSEPQGAGETQYF.

The rearrangement uses TRBV7-2 and TRBJ2-1, with TRBD1 matching 8 bases. This CDR3 region has 13 residues. V was clipped by 4 bases and J by 7 bases; unmatched bases: 3. Germline V gene lookup returns CDR1 SGHTA and CDR2 FQGNSA. CDR3: CASSSRDRNEQFF. As DNA, the CDR3 is TGTGCCAGCAGCTCCCGGGACAGGAATGAGCAGTTCTTC.

As DNA, the CDR3 is TGTGCCAGCAGCTTGGGGTTCGCTAGCGCGGGCACAGATACGCAGTATTTT. It encodes CASSLGFASAGTDTQYF. The genes are TRBV5-6 and TRBJ2-3; D is possibly TRBD2 (6 bases). The germline V and J ends were trimmed by 0 bases and 1 base, with 15 bases remaining between them. Germline CDR1 and CDR2: SGHDT and YYEEEE. This CDR3 region has 17 residues.